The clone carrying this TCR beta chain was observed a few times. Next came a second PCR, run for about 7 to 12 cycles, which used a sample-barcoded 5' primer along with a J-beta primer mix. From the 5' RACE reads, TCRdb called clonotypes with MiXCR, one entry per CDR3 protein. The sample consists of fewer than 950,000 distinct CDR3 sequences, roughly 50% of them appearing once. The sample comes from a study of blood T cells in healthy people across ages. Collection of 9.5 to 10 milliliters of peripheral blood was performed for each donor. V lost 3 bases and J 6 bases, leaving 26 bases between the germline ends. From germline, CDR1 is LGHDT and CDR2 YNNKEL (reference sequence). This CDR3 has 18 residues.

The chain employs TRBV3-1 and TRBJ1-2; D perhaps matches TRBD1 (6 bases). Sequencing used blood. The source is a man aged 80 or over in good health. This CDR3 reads CASSQRGRPGAGGNGYTF. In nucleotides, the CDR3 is TGTGCCAGCAGCCAGAGAGGGCGACCAGGGGCAGGAGGGAATGGCTACACCTTC.